This TCR beta chain was retrieved from a study of blood T cell repertoires in COVID-19 (dated by TCRdb to between 2020 and 2021). Context from the whole study: Samples from collaborators originated in the United States, Italy and Spain and spanned both the acute and convalescent phases of COVID-19. Sample metadata almost always included a de-identified subject ID, COVID-19 status, age in years and sex. The samples were drawn from the first 160 participants of the ongoing ImmuneRACE study and from some 1,300 subjects provided by 6 global collaborators. The material from the prospective study consisted of cDNA or gDNA derived from T cells, B-cell-depleted T cells, or PBMCs. The dataset comprised deeply sampled blood TCRbeta repertoires from subjects exposed to, actively infected with, or recovered from COVID-19. Where available, HLA class I and class II types were obtained from metadata supplied by the sample provider rather than from assay-based typing. A freely available public database, intended as a resource for researchers studying the immune response to SARS-CoV-2, is where the repertoires were released. On the study overall, not on this receptor specifically: Clinical and demographic metadata were provided uncurated, with the amount varying by source and participant.

TCRbeta CDR3 regions were amplified from genomic DNA by means of the immunoSEQ Assay, a bias-controlled multiplex PCR. In the source study's methods: The number of nucleated cells in each sample was estimated by amplification of reference gene primers within the assay. To quantify the absolute abundance of each unique TCRbeta CDR3 rearrangement, sequence reads were collapsed and filtered. For each sample, productive Simpson clonality was calculated as the square root of Simpson's diversity index over productive rearrangements. TCRdb limited this immuneACCESS table to in-frame rearrangements with V and J called. A share of clones is missing; checked studies link under half to unresolved V genes, and the rest is unexplained. V, J and clone size are taken as reported in that table, and D and trimming were inferred from the DNA itself. The sample table holds approximately 180,000 clones, of which 80% to 85% were seen once. 6.5% to 8.5% of the sample belongs to the ten largest clones.

One collaborating source in Seattle enrolled patients while the patients were actively infected and followed the patients over time throughout the course of disease. Whole blood was collected in K2EDTA tubes by collaborating institutions according to the institutions' own protocols. Collaborator samples were shipped for TCRbeta analysis as frozen whole blood, isolated PBMCs, or DNA extracted from either sample type. The germline V gene (reference sequence) gives CDR1 as LNHDA and CDR2 as SQIVND. The V end loses 4 bases and the J end loses 0 bases, and a stretch of 11 bases separates them. The CDR3, from cysteine to phenylalanine, totals 15 residues. The CDR3 DNA has 45 bases and is translated from base 1. Notes on this clone: The specificity of this receptor is unknown. Qualities for individual bases were not recorded, and no much larger clone is one base off.

Source material: peripheral blood. This TCR derives from a woman between 40 and 50 years old with COVID-19, enrolled during active disease. The chain is encoded by TRBV19 joined to TRBJ2-3; 6 matching bases give a weak D call of TRBD2. The nucleotide sequence reads as follows: TGTGCCAGTAGTACGGGACTGATAAGCACAGATACGCAGTATTTT. It translates as CASSTGLISTDTQYF.